This T cell receptor (beta chain) was recovered during a study of shared clonotypes between healthy human individuals. Profiling relied on immunoSEQ multiplex PCR, and the TCRdb table lists in-frame clones only, not all of them. The sample lists over a million clones; under 80% were seen once. The V and J ends lost 4 bases and 8 bases, in that order; junction bases with no gene match: 9. The CDR3 is made up of 15 amino acids. This receptor was taken from a man in his late teens or twenties in good health. Sequenced: memory CD4+ T cells sorted from blood. The subset was: CD45RA-negative fraction. The V and J genes are TRBV23-1 and TRBJ2-4; TRBD1 matches 9 bases. TRBV23-1 has ORF status, its function being uncertain. The CDR3 coding sequence is TGCGCCAGCAGTCGCCCGGGACAGGGTATGGACATTCAGTACTTC. This encodes CASSRPGQGMDIQYF.